The clone carrying this T cell receptor beta chain was detected a few times. Its antigen remains unidentified. This sample is part of a study of blood T cells in healthy people across ages. Overall study results and limits: With age, beta diversity per million T cells declined roughly linearly, significantly by about 37.

Researchers report isolating at least 6 million PBMCs per sample. Germline V gene sequence: CDR1 SGHTA, CDR2 FQGNSA. This CDR3 has 14 amino acids. Trimming cost V 0 bases and J 8 bases, with 13 bases left between them. Primers used in a second PCR of about 7 to 12 cycles were a sample-barcoded 5' primer and a J-beta primer mix. TCRdb processed the 5' RACE reads anew with MiXCR; each CDR3 protein has one entry. The data show about 1.6 million distinct CDR3 sequences, roughly 32% seen once. The chain carries TRBV7-2 and TRBJ1-2, with D maybe TRBD1 (5 bases). Input material: blood. The TCR was taken from a woman aged 30 to 39 in good health. Here the CDR3 reads CASSLAWQGNGYTF. In DNA form, the CDR3 reads TGTGCCAGCAGCTTAGCTTGGCAGGGCAACGGCTACACCTTC.